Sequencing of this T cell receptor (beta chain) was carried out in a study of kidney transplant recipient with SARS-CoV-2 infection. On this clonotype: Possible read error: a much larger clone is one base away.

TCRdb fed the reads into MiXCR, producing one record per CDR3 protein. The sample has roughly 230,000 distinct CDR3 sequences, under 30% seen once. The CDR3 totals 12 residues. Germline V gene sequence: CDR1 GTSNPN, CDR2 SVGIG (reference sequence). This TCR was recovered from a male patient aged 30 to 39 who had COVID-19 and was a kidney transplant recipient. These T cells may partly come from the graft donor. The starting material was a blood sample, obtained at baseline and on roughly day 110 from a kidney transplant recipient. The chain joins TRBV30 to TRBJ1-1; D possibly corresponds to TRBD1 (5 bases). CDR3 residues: CAWSGGTTGAFF. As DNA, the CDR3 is TGTGCCTGGAGTGGGGGGACGACTGGAGCTTTCTTT.